The 21 T cell receptor beta chains listed next were all sequenced from one sample in a study of blood T cell repertoires in COVID-19. The assay was immunoSEQ multiplex PCR, and TCRdb's table has in-frame clones only and misses some. The sample gives around 330,000 clones, around 89% of which show up once; under 2% is in the top ten. Material: peripheral blood. The receptors here all came from a woman in her 30s with COVID-19, enrolled during active disease.

The V and J genes are TRBV7-6 and TRBJ2-3, with 7 bases lining up with TRBD1. This CDR3 has 17 residues. The germline CDR1 and CDR2 sequences are SGHVS and FNYEAQ. The V segment lost 1 base and the J segment 0 bases; nucleotides outside the gene matches: 7. CDR3 in amino acids: CASSLVIRGLSTDTQYF. Written as DNA, the CDR3 is TGTGCCAGCAGCTTAGTTATTAGGGGGCTCAGCACAGATACGCAGTATTTT.

This chain uses TRBV5-1 with TRBJ2-7; perhaps TRBD2 as D (6 bases). The germline gives CDR1 SGHRS, CDR2 YFSETQ. CDR3 length equals 15 residues. V lost 4 bases to trimming and J lost 1 base, with 15 bases between them. Written as DNA, the CDR3 is TGCGCCAGCAGCCGGGACTCCGGCGGGTCCTACGAGCAGTACTTC. This codes for CASSRDSGGSYEQYF.

The V gene is TRBV12-3 or TRBV12-4, the J gene TRBJ2-5, with a weak D call TRBD1 (5 bases). The CDR3 is 13 amino acids. The germline V and J ends were trimmed by 6 bases and 2 bases, with 10 bases remaining between them. Here the CDR3 reads CASSRTLQETQYF. In nucleotides, the CDR3 is TGTGCCAGCAGCCGGACACTACAAGAGACCCAGTACTTC.

V and J are TRBV5-5 and TRBJ1-4; a weak D match, TRBD1 (5 bases). V lost 4 bases and J lost 5, with 15 bases in between. This CDR3 is built from 15 residues. Germline-derived CDR1 and CDR2 are SGHKS and YYEKEE (reference sequence). The CDR3 protein is CASSLTDSPNEKLFF. CDR3 nucleotides: TGTGCCAGCAGCCTAACCGACAGCCCCAATGAAAAACTGTTTTTT.

V is TRBV5-1 and J is TRBJ1-1; possibly TRBD1 for D (5 bases). The CDR3 sequence is 17 residues long. Germline V gene sequence: CDR1 SGHRS, CDR2 YFSETQ. The germline V and J ends were trimmed by 0 bases and 0 bases, with 15 bases remaining between them. The CDR3 region has the DNA TGCGCCAGCAGCTTGGTACCCCTGGCAGGGTTGAACACTGAAGCTTTCTTT. Translation gives CASSLVPLAGLNTEAFF.

The rearrangement links TRBV10-3 to TRBJ1-5; D might be TRBD1 (5 bases). The CDR3 length is 18 residues. Germline V CDR1 and CDR2: ENHRY, SYGVKD. The V end lost 3 bases, the J end lost 0 bases, and 18 bases lay between the germline ends. The CDR3 nucleotides are TGTGCCATCAGTGAAAGGGCGGGACGGGAGTATAGCAATCAGCCCCAGCATTTT. Its translation: CAISERAGREYSNQPQHF.

In its sample, this clone was seen a few times. The chain uses TRBV6-5 and TRBJ2-4; D might be TRBD2 (5 bases). Per the germline V gene, CDR1 is MNHEY and CDR2 is SVGAGI. V was pared by 6 bases and J by 0 bases, with 12 bases between. The CDR3 sequence is 15 residues long. The CDR3 region is CASSPGVGAKNIQYF. For the CDR3, the DNA is TGTGCCAGCAGCCCCGGGGTAGGAGCCAAAAACATTCAGTACTTC.

This chain joins TRBV14 and TRBJ1-4; no firm D call. This CDR3 spans 15 amino acids. Germline assignment: CDR1 SGHDN and CDR2 FVKESK. V was shortened by 2 bases and J by 3 bases, with 10 bases between the two germline ends. The CDR3 DNA sequence: TGTGCCAGCAGCCAATCGCGCGGGTCTAATGAAAAACTGTTTTTT. Translation: CASSQSRGSNEKLFF. Filled out from reference TRBV14 and TRBJ1-4, the complete variable domain reads EAGVTQFPSHSVIEKGQTVTLRCDPISGHDNLYWYRRVMGKEIKFLLHFVKESKQDESGMPNNRFLAERTGGTYSTLKVQPAELEDSGVYFCASSQSRGSNEKLFFGSGTQLSVL.

The chain links TRBV5-1 to TRBJ2-1, with a tentative D call TRBD2 (6 bases). This CDR3 contains 14 residues. V dropped 0 bases and J dropped 9 bases, with 13 bases sitting between them. Germline values: CDR1 SGHRS, CDR2 YFSETQ. DNA for the CDR3: TGCGCCAGCAGCTTGGGGGTGGAGGGTGGTGAGCAGTTCTTC. It codes for CASSLGVEGGEQFF.

The V gene is TRBV2, the J gene TRBJ2-1, with D unresolved. The V gene lost 8 bases and the J gene lost 5 bases, with 10 bases spanning the gap. This CDR3 is 12 amino acids long. CDR1 and CDR2 from the germline V gene are SNHLY and FYNNEI. As DNA, the CDR3 is TGTGCCAGCGACGGCGGCCACAATGAGCAGTTCTTC. This codes for CASDGGHNEQFF.

This sequence joins TRBV6-5 and TRBJ1-5; D is uncertain. The CDR3 has 14 residues. V was trimmed by 8 bases and J by 2 bases, leaving 13 bases between them. The V gene's germline CDR1 is MNHEY and CDR2 SVGAGI. CDR3 nucleotides: TGTGCCAGCTTGAGTAGTTATGGCAATCAGCCCCAGCATTTT. This encodes CASLSSYGNQPQHF.

V and J are TRBV10-2 and TRBJ1-6, with D maybe TRBD1 (5 bases). Germline CDR1 WSHSY, CDR2 SAAADI. The CDR3 totals 11 residues. V lost 11 bases to trimming and J lost 10 bases, with 12 bases between them. The CDR3 DNA reads TGCGCCGGGGGGGAGGGATCACCCCTCCACTTT. Its protein is CAGGEGSPLHF.

The chain is built from TRBV5-6 and TRBJ2-7; D gene uncertain. The CDR3 loop spans 13 amino acids. CDR1 SGHDT and CDR2 YYEEEE come from the germline V gene. The ends were cut back, 0 bases at V and 2 bases at J, with 6 bases in the middle. The CDR3 DNA reads as TGTGCCAGCAGCTTGGGCACAACCTACGAGCAGTACTTC. Protein sequence: CASSLGTTYEQYF.

In this sample, this clone turned up once. This sequence joins TRBV7-2 and TRBJ1-4, with 8 bases lining up with TRBD1. Germline-derived CDR1 and CDR2 are SGHTA and FQGNSA. The CDR3 totals 16 residues. V shed 1 base and J 8 bases; nucleotides not matched to a gene: 9. The CDR3 here is CASSLGDRSFGEKLFF. In DNA form, the CDR3 reads TGTGCCAGCAGCTTAGGGGACAGGAGCTTTGGGGAAAAACTGTTTTTT.

The chain is built from TRBV28 and TRBJ1-1, with D unclear. The germline V gene has CDR1 MDHEN and CDR2 SYDVKM. The CDR3 totals 14 residues. V dropped 4 bases and J dropped 1 base, with 10 bases sitting between them. CDR3 region: CASSSGETNTEAFF. The CDR3 coding sequence is TGTGCCAGCAGTTCCGGGGAGACGAACACTGAAGCTTTCTTT.

As to this clone: The conserved phenylalanine or tryptophan normally closing the CDR3 is absent here, so this likely arose from a read error. No DNA is shown, since the ends of the CDR3 on it are uncertain; the CDR3 is the one TCRdb lists. This sequence joins TRBV5-8 and TRBJ1-2. The CDR3 adds up to 10 amino acids, both ends counted. The germline V gene encodes CDR1 SGHTS and CDR2 YDEGEE. The CDR3 spells CASSPETPYP.

The gene calls are TRBV4-3 and TRBJ2-3; D gene ambiguous. V was cut by 1 base and J by 0 bases, with 5 bases left in between. This CDR3 spans 14 amino acids. CDR1 and CDR2 from the germline V gene are LGHNA and YSLEER. CDR3 bases: TGCGCCAGCAGCCAAGCCTACAGCACAGATACGCAGTATTTT. Its translation is CASSQAYSTDTQYF.

The rearrangement links TRBV7-9 to TRBJ2-2; 14 positions agree with TRBD2. CDR3 length: 17 residues. V trimming: 4 bases; J trimming: 5 bases; junction bases outside the gene matches: 6. The germline gives CDR1 SEHNR, CDR2 FQNEAQ (reference sequence). The CDR3: CASSSPRTSGGTGELFF. The DNA for the CDR3 is TGTGCCAGCAGCTCACCTCGGACTAGCGGGGGGACCGGGGAGCTGTTTTTT. Combining the CDR3 with reference TRBV7-9 and TRBJ2-2 gives the whole variable domain DTGVSQNPRHKITKRGQNVTFRCDPISEHNRLYWYRQTLGQGPEFLTYFQNEAQLEKSRLLSDRFSAERPKGSFSTLEIQRTEQGDSAMYLCASSSPRTSGGTGELFFGEGSRLTVL.

The gene calls are TRBV4-1 and TRBJ2-5; tentatively, D is TRBD1 (6 bases). The germline V and J ends were trimmed by 3 bases and 5 bases, with 10 bases remaining between them. The CDR3 runs 13 residues. Germline V lookup: CDR1 MGHRA, CDR2 YSYEKL. This CDR3 is CASSQTGQETQYF. CDR3 sequence (DNA): TGCGCCAGCAGCCAGACAGGTCAGGAGACCCAGTACTTC.

The chain joins TRBV7-2 to TRBJ1-4; 9 positions agree with TRBD1. CDR3 length: 17 amino acids. Trimming at V came to 4 bases and at J to 3 bases, leaving 9 bases not matched to a gene. CDR1 SGHTA and CDR2 FQGNSA come from the germline V gene. The CDR3, as DNA: TGTGCCAGCAGCTCCCGACAGGGGGTACTATCTAATGAAAAACTGTTTTTT. This gives the protein CASSSRQGVLSNEKLFF.

J is TRBJ2-5 and V is TRBV5-4, with 7 bases that match TRBD1. J gave up 2 bases and V 2 bases, and 6 bases lay outside the gene matches. Per the germline V gene, CDR1 is SGHNT and CDR2 is YYREEE (reference sequence). The CDR3 runs to 15 residues. The chain's CDR3 is CASSFGQGVQETQYF. The CDR3 DNA reads TGTGCCAGCAGCTTTGGGCAGGGGGTTCAAGAGACCCAGTACTTC.